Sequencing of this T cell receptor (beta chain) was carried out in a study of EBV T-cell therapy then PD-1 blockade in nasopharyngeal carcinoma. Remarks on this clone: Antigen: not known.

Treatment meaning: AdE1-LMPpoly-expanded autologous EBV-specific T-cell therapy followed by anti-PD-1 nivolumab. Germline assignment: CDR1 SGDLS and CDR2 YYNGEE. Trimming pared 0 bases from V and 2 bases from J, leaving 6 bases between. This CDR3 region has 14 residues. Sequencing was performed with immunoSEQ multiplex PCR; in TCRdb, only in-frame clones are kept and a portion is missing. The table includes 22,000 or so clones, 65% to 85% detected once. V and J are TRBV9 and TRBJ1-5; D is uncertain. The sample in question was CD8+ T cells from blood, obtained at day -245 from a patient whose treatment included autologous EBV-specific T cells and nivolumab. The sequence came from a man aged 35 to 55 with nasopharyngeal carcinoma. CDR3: CASSVGAGNQPQHF. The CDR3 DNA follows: TGTGCCAGCAGCGTAGGGGCAGGCAATCAGCCCCAGCATTTT.